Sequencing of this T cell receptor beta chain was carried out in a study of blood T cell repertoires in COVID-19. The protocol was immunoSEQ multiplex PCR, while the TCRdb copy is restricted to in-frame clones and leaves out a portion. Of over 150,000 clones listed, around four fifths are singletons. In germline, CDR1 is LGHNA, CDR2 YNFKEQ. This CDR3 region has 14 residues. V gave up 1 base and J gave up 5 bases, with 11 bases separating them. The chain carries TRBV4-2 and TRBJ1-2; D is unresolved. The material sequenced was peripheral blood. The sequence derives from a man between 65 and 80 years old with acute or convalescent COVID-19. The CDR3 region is CASSQGSSRYGYTF. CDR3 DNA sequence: TGTGCCAGCAGCCAAGGGTCCTCTAGGTATGGCTACACCTTC.